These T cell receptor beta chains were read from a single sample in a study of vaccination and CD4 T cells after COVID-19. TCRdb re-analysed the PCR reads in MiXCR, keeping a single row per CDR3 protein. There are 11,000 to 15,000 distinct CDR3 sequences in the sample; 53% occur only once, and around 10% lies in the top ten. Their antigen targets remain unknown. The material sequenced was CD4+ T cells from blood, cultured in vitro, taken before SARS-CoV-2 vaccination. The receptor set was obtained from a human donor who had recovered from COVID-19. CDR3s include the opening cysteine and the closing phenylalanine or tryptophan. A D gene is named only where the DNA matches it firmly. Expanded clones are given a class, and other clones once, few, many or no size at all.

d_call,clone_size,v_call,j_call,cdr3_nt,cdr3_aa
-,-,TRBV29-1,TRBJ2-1,TGCAGCGTTGAAGAATGGCGCAGGTCGAGATGGTTCTTC,CSVEEWRRSRWFF
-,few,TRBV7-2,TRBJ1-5,TGTGCCAGCAGCTTAGGGCGGACCAATCAGCCCCAGCATTTT,CASSLGRTNQPQHF
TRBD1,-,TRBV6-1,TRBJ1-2,TGTGCCAGCAGTCGCGCCGGGACAGGGAATGGCTACACCTTC,CASSRAGTGNGYTF
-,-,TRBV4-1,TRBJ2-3,TGCGCCAGCAGCCAAGAGGCCTCAAACCCAGATACGCAGTATTTT,CASSQEASNPDTQYF
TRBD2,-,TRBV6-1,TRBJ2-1,TGTGCCAGCAGGGGACTAGCGGGAGGCGGGGGGCAGTTCTTC,CASRGLAGGGGQFF
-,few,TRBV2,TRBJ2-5,TGTGCCAGCAGCGGCGGCCAAGAGACCCAGTACTTC,CASSGGQETQYF
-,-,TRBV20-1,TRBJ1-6,TGCAGTGCTTCGACAGCTCGCTCCTATAATTCACCCCTCCACTTT,CSASTARSYNSPLHF
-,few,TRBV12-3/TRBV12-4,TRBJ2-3,TGTGCCAGCAGTTTGGGGACGTTGCGCACAGATACGCAGTATTTT,CASSLGTLRTDTQYF
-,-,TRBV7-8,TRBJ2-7,TGTGCCAGCAGATGGTCTGGGGTTGGCGAGCAGTACTTC,CASRWSGVGEQYF
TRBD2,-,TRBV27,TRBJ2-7,TGTGCCAGCATCCGGCTAGCGGGCTCCTACGAGCAGTACTTC,CASIRLAGSYEQYF
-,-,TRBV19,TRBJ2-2,TGTGCCAGCCGGGTGGCCGGGGAGCTGTTTTTT,CASRVAGELFF
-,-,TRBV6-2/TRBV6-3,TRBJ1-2,TGTGCCAGTGCGGACGGCTATGGCTACACCTTC,CASADGYGYTF
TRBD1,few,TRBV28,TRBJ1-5,TGTGCCAGCAGTTTACAGGGGGCTCGATTTCAGCCCCAGCATTTT,CASSLQGARFQPQHF
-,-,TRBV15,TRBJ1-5,TGTGCCACCAGCAGAGCAGGGTCGGACCAGCCCCAGCATTTT,CATSRAGSDQPQHF
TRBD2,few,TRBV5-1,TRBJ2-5,TGCGCCAGCAGCTTGGGAGGGGGACTAGCGGGGGAGACCCAGTACTTC,CASSLGGGLAGETQYF
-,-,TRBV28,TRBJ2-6,TGTGCCAGCAATCAGGACGGAGACTCTGGGGCCAACGTCCTGACTTTC,CASNQDGDSGANVLTF
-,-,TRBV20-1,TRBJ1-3,TGCAGTGCCCCAGACAGCCAACGGGGAAACACCATATATTTT,CSAPDSQRGNTIYF
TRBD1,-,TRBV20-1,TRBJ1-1,TGCAGTGCAAACAGGGGGCTGAACACTGAAGCTTTCTTT,CSANRGLNTEAFF
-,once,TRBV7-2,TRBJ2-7,TGTGCCAGCAGCCTTCGCTCAGGGAAGCAGTACTTC,CASSLRSGKQYF
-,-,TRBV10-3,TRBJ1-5,TGTGCCATCAGTGGACAGGCCAATCAGCCCCAGCATTTT,CAISGQANQPQHF
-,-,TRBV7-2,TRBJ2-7,TGTGCCAGCAGCTCCCCGGGACTTTCCTACGAGCAGTACTTC,CASSSPGLSYEQYF
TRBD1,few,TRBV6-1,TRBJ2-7,TGTGCCAGCAGTGAACAAAATCGGGACAGGGAGCAGTACTTC,CASSEQNRDREQYF
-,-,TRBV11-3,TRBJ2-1,TGTGCCAGCAGCTTAGGGGCAAGGGGCGCAAGAAGTGAGCAGTTCTTC,CASSLGARGARSEQFF
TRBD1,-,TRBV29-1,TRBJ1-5,TGCAGCGTTCTGACAGGGGGCTTGGATCAGCCCCAGCATTTT,CSVLTGGLDQPQHF
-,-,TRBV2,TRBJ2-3,TGTGCCAGCAGGGGGGACAACACAGATACGCAGTATTTT,CASRGDNTDTQYF
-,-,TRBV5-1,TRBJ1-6,TGCGCCAGCAGCTTCCGGGACACTTATAATTCACCCCTCCACTTT,CASSFRDTYNSPLHF
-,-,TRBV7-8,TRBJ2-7,TGTGCCAGCAGCCAAGGGAGGGGGGCTTACGAGCAGTACTTC,CASSQGRGAYEQYF
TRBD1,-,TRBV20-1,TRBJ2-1,TGCAGTGCTAGAGAACGAGGACAGGGGGATCCCCGACTGTACAATGAGCAGTTCTTC,CSARERGQGDPRLYNEQFF
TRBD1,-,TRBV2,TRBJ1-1,TGTGCCAGCAGTCGACAGGGGGAGGGCACTGAAGCTTTCTTT,CASSRQGEGTEAFF